This T cell receptor (beta chain) comes out of a study of T cells after yellow fever vaccination. Study-wide results and limits: Peaking on day 5 versus 15, the secondary response was faster but weaker. FACS-sorted repertoires might harbor abundant contaminating clonotypes from the bulk population. Re-detected after boosting: most primary clones, around 96% of CD4 and roughly 88% of CD8.

A remark on this clonotype: Its cognate antigen is unknown.

5'RACE template switching generated TCR cDNA, adding a universal primer site and UMIs. One entry per CDR3 protein, called by TCRdb with MiXCR from the 5' RACE reads. The sample lists about 430,000 distinct CDR3 sequences, around 20% occurring once. The source was PBMCs, collected before the yellow fever booster vaccination. This receptor was obtained from a young man who received the YFV17D yellow fever vaccine.

The CDR3 nucleotides are TGTGCCAGTAGGGGGGAGGACACTGAAGCTTTCTTT. This codes for CASRGEDTEAFF. The V and J genes are TRBV19 and TRBJ1-1; D is possibly TRBD1 (5 bases). CDR3 size: 12 residues. CDR1 LNHDA and CDR2 SQIVND come from the germline V gene (reference sequence). Trimming shortened V by 6 bases and J by 3 bases, and 8 bases separated the two germline ends.